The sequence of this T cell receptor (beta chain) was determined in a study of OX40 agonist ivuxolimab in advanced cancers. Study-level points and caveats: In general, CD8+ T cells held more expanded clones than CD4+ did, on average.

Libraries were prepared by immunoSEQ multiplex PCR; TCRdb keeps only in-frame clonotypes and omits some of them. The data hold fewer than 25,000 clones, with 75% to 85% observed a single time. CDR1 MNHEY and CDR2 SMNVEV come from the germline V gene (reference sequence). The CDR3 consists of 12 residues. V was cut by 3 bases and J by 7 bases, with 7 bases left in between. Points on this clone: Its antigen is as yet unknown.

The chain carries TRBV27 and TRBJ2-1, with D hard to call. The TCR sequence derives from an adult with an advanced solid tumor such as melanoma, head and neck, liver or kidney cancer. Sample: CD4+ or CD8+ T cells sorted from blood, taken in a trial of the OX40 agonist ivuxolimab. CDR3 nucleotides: TGTGCCAGCAGTTTCTCACGAAATGAGCAGTTCTTC. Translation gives CASSFSRNEQFF.